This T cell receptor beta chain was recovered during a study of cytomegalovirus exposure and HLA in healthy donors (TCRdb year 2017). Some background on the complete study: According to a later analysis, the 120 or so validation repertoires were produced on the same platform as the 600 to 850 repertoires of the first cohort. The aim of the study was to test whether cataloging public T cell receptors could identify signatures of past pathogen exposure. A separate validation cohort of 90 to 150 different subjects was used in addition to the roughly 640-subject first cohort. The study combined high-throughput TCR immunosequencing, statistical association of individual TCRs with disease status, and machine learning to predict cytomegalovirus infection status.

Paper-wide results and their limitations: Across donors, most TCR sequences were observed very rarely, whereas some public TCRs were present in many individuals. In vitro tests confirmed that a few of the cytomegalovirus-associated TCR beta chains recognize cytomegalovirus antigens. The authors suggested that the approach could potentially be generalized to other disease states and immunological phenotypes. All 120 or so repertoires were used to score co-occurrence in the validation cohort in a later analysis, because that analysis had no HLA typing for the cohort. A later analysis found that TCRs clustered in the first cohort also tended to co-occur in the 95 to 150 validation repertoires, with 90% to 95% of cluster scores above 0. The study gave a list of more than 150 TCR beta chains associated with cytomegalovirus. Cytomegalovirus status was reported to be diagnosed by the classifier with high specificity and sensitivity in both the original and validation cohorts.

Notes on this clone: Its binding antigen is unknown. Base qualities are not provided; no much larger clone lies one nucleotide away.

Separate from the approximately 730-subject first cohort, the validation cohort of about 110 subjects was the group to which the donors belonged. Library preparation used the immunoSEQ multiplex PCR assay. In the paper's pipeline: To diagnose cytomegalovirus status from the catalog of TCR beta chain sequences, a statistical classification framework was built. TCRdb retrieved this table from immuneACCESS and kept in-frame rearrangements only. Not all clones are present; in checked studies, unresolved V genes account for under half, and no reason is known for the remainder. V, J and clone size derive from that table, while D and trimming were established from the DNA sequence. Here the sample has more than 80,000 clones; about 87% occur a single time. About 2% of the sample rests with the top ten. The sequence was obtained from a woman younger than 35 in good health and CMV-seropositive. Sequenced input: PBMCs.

The CDR3 corresponds to CASSPDRTYGYTF. The DNA sequence reads TGTGCCAGCTCCCCGGACAGGACCTATGGCTACACCTTC. The chain couples TRBV18 to TRBJ1-2, and 7 junctional nucleotides match TRBD1. Relative to germline, V is missing 6 bases and J is missing 4 bases, with 5 bases of the junction outside any gene match. Including cysteine and phenylalanine, the CDR3 has 13 amino acids. The kept DNA is CDR3 alone, 39 bases in frame from the first base. CDR1 and CDR2 are read off the germline V gene as KGHSH and LQKENI.